This T cell receptor (beta chain) derives from a study of T cells in Graves' hyperthyroidism and ophthalmopathy. This clonotype came up a few times. Amplification of TCR beta CDR3 regions was performed using RNA transcripts as template. The study used the HTBI primer set for a first-round RT-PCR of the TCR CDR3. TCRdb re-called the multiplex PCR reads through MiXCR, storing one row per CDR3 protein. The table has roughly 500,000 distinct CDR3 sequences, 46% seen once; the top ten hold about 45%. The sample consisted of peripheral blood or thyroid tissue (not recorded which). The sequence was collected from an adult woman with Graves' disease, either hyperthyroidism or ophthalmopathy (not recorded which).

The CDR3 DNA reads TGTGCCAGCAGCTCCCCAACCCTGCACAGGGGCAGGCATCAGCCCCAGCATTTT. This translates into CASSSPTLHRGRHQPQHF. This rearrangement joins TRBV7-3 to TRBJ1-5; 7 positions match TRBD1. The CDR3 extends over 18 amino acids. Germline CDR1 reads SGHTA; CDR2 reads FQGTGA. The trim removed 4 bases at V and 5 bases at J, leaving 17 bases unmatched.